This TCR beta chain stems from a study of early T cells in non-severe SARS-CoV-2 infection. Individual cDNA molecules received unique molecular identifiers. TCRdb fed the 5' RACE reads into MiXCR, producing one record per CDR3 protein. The table has some 57,000 distinct CDR3 sequences, around 6% seen once; the top ten hold about 6.8%. Points from the study as a whole: Using VDJdb, the matching emphasized anti-spike CD8 responses while missing private and CD4 specificities.

The CDR3 runs 14 residues. Germline V gene data show CDR1 as SQVTM and CDR2 as ANQGSEA. This clonotype was detected many times. Antigen specificity is unknown. This receptor was identified in an adult who was a healthcare worker with PCR-confirmed SARS-CoV-2 infection or an uninfected control (not recorded which). This chain connects TRBV29-1 to TRBJ1-2, with a tentative D call TRBD1 (5 bases). The sequenced material came from whole blood. CDR3 coding DNA: TGCCGCTCCCCCCCGGGGGATAACGACTATGGCTACACCTTC. Translation: CRSPPGDNDYGYTF.